The T cell receptor beta chain described here comes from a study of cytomegalovirus exposure and HLA in healthy donors. Notes on the study in general: Most TCRs appeared rarely, but some public TCRs recurred in many donors. Cytomegalovirus association was listed for roughly 160 TCR beta chains.

Assay: immunoSEQ multiplex PCR; the TCRdb copy retains only in-frame clones and omits some. The sample yields 65,000 or so clones, under 95% seen once. About this clone itself: No antigen is known for it. The limits of the CDR3 on the DNA are not certain, so only TCRdb's listed CDR3 is given.

The donors were in the roughly 130-subject validation cohort, distinct from the roughly 720-subject first cohort. The CDR3 has 17 amino acids, counting both end residues. CDR1 and CDR2 (germline): MNHEY, SMNVEV (reference sequence). The J gene is TRBJ1-4, the V gene TRBV27; TRBD1 is taken as the D call from the table, unchecked against the DNA. This sequence originates from a woman between 18 and 30 years old in good health and CMV-seronegative. The specimen was PBMCs. The CDR3 sequence is CASSLSLRTGGDEKLFF.